This T cell receptor beta chain stems from a study of T cell repertoires in cytomegalovirus infection. About the research overall: Carrying CMV and the relevant HLA type showed in public TCR beta signatures.

This clonotype was counted a few times. The antigen is undetermined. V was clipped by 5 bases and J by 0 bases, with 10 bases between them. Germline lookup yields CDR1 SEHNR and CDR2 FQNEAQ (reference sequence). CDR3 length: 15 amino acids. MiXCR was run by TCRdb on the reads, yielding one entry per CDR3 protein. This sample has roughly 990,000 distinct CDR3 sequences, with roughly 30% found just once. Study results and limitations: Using cumulative public TCR beta family frequency, the authors identified those who carried CMV together with the relevant HLA. Within the response measured ex vivo, HLA-C-restricted CMV-specific TCR beta clonotypes were dominant.

The sequence derives from a human donor in good health (CMV status not recorded). Some clones in this sample may be carry-over from other donors' samples. The V and J genes are TRBV7-9 and TRBJ2-2; D is unresolved. The input for sequencing was cultured CD8+ T cells from PBMCs, taken from culture after CMV antigen stimulation. The CDR3 loop is CASSPPWTNTGELFF. CDR3 in DNA: TGTGCCAGCAGCCCCCCCTGGACGAACACCGGGGAGCTGTTTTTT.